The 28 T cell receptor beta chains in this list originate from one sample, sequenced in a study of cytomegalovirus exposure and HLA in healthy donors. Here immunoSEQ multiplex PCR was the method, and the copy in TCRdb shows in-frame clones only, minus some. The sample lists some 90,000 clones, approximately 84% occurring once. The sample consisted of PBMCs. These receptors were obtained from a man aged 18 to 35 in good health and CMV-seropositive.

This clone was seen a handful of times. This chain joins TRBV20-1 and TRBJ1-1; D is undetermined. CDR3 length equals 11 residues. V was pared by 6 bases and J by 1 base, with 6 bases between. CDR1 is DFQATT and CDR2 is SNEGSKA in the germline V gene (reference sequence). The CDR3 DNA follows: TGCAGTGCACCACAGAACACTGAAGCTTTCTTT. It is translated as CSAPQNTEAFF.

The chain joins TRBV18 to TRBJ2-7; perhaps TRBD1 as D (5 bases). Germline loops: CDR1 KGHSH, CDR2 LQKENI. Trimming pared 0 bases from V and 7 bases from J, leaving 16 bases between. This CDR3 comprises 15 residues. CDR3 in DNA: TGTGCCAGCTCACCACCGGTGGGAATCCAGGGAGAGCAGTACTTC. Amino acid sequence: CASSPPVGIQGEQYF.

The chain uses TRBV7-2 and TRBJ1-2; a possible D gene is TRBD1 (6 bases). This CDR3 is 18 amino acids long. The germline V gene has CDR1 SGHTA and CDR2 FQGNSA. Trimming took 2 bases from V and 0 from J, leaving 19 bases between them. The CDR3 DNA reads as TGTGCCAGCAGCTTAAGAAAAGGGGAACAGGGAACTAACTATGGCTACACCTTC. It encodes CASSLRKGEQGTNYGYTF.

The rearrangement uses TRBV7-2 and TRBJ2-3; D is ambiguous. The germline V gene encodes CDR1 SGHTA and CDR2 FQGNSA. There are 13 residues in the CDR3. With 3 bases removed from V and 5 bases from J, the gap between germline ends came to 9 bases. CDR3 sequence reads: CASSFKPRDTQYF. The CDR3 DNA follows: TGTGCCAGCAGCTTTAAGCCCCGAGATACGCAGTATTTT.

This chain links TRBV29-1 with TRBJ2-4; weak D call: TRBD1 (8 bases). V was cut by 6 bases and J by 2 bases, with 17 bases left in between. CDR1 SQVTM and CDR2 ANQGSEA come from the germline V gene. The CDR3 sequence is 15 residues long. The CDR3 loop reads CSVSLQGGTKNIQYF. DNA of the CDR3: TGCAGCGTCTCCTTACAGGGGGGGACCAAAAACATTCAGTACTTC.

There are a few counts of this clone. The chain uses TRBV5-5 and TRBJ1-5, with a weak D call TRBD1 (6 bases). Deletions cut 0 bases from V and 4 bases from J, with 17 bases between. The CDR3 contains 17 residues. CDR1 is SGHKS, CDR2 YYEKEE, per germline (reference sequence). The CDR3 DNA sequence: TGTGCCAGCAGCTTGGGAACAGGGTCCCATCGGAATCAGCCCCAGCATTTT. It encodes CASSLGTGSHRNQPQHF.

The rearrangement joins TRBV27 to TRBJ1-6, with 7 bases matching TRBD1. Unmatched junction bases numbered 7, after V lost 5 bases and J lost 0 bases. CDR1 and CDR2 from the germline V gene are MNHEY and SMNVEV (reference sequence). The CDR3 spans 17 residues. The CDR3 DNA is TGTGCCAGCAGTCTGAATCGGGACAGCTCCTATAATTCACCCCTCCACTTT. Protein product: CASSLNRDSSYNSPLHF.

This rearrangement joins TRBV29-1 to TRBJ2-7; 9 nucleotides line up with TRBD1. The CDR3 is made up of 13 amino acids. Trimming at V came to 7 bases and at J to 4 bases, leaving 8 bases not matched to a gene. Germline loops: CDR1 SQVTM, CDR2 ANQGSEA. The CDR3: CSALSGTGYEQYF. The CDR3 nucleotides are TGCAGCGCTCTCTCCGGGACAGGGTACGAGCAGTACTTC.

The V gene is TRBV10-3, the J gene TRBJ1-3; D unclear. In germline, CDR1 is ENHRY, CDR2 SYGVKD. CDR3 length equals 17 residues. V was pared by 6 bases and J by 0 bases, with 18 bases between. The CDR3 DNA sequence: TGTGCCATCAGCCCGAGGAGTTCGGAAGCCTCTGGAAACACCATATATTTT. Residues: CAISPRSSEASGNTIYF.

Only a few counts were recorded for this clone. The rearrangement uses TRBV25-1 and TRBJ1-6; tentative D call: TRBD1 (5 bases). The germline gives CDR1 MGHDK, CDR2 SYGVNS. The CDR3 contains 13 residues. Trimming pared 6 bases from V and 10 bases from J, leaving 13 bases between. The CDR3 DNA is TGTGCCAGCAGCTCCACCGGGGGATCACCCCTCCACTTT. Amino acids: CASSSTGGSPLHF.

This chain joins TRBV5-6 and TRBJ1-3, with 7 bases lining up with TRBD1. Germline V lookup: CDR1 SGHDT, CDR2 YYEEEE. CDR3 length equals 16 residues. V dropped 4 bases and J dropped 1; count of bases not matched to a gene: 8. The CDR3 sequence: CASSDSPGQSGNTIYF. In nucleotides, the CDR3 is TGTGCCAGCAGCGACTCTCCGGGACAGTCTGGAAACACCATATATTTT.

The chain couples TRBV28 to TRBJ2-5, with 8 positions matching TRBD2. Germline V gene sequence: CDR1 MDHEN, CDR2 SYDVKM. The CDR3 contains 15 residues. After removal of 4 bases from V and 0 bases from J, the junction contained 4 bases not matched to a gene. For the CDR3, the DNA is TGTGCCAGCAGTTCGCGGGGGGACTACCAAGAGACCCAGTACTTC. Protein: CASSSRGDYQETQYF. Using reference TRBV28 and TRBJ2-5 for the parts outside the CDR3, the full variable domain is DVKVTQSSRYLVKRTGEKVFLECVQDMDHENMFWYRQDPGLGLRLIYFSYDVKMKEKGDIPEGYSVSREKKERFSLILESASTNQTSMYLCASSSRGDYQETQYFGPGTRLLVL.

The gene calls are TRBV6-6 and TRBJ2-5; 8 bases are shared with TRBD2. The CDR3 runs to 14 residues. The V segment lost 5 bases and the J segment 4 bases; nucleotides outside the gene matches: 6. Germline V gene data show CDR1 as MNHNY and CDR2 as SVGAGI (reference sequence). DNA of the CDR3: TGTGCCAGCAGTCACGGGAGGGGGGTAGAGACCCAGTACTTC. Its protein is CASSHGRGVETQYF.

CDR3 nucleotides: TGCAGCGTGCGCGGACAGGGGGTGGCCAACGTCCTGACTTTC. This gives the protein CSVRGQGVANVLTF. This chain uses TRBV29-1 with TRBJ2-6, with 10 bases identical to TRBD1. Germline V gene sequence: CDR1 SQVTM, CDR2 ANQGSEA. The trim removed 6 bases at V and 6 bases at J, leaving 5 bases unmatched. This CDR3 is 14 amino acids long.

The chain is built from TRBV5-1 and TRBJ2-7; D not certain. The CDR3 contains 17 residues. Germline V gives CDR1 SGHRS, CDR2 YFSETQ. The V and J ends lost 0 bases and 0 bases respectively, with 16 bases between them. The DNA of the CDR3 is TGCGCCAGCAGCTTGGCGCAAGATTCACAAAGCTCCTACGAGCAGTACTTC. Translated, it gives CASSLAQDSQSSYEQYF.

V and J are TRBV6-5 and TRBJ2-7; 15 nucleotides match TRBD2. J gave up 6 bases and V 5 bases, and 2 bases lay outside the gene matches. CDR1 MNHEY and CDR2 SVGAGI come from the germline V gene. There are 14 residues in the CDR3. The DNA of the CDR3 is TGTGCCAGCAGTCAGGGACTAGCGGGAGGCGAGCAGTACTTC. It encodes CASSQGLAGGEQYF.

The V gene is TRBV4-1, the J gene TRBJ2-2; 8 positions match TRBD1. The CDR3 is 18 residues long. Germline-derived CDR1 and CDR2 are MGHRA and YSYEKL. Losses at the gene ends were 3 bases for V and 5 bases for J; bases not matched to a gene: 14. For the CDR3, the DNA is TGCGCCAGCAGCCATGACCCCCGGACAGGGATGGTAACCGGGGAGCTGTTTTTT. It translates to CASSHDPRTGMVTGELFF.

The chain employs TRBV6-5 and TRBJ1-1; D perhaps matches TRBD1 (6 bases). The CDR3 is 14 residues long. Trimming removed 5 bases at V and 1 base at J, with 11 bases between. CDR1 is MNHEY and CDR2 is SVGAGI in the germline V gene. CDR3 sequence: CASSRDTRNTEAFF. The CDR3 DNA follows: TGTGCCAGCAGTCGGGACACTCGGAACACTGAAGCTTTCTTT.

CDR3 region: CSVPLGASGYNEQFF. The CDR3 region has the DNA TGCAGCGTGCCCCTGGGGGCTAGCGGCTACAATGAGCAGTTCTTC. The chain recombines TRBV29-1 with TRBJ2-1; tentative D call: TRBD2 (7 bases). The CDR3 has 15 residues. Germline V gene sequence: CDR1 SQVTM, CDR2 ANQGSEA. V was clipped by 6 bases and J by 3 bases, with 18 bases between them.

CDR3 sequence (DNA): TGTGCCAGCAGCGGAGGACGGCCATACACTGAAGCTTTCTTT. Translating it yields CASSGGRPYTEAFF. This chain connects TRBV5-6 to TRBJ1-1; no clear D gene. The length of the CDR3 is 14 residues. Germline V gives CDR1 SGHDT, CDR2 YYEEEE. Trimming cost V 4 bases and J 3 bases, with 13 bases left between them.

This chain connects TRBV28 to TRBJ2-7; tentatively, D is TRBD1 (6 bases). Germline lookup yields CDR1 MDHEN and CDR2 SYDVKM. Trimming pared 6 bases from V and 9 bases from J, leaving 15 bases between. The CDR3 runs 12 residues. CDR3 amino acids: CASRSTGSRQYF. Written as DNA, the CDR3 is TGTGCCAGCAGATCTACAGGGAGTCGGCAGTACTTC. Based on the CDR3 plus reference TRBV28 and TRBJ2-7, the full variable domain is DVKVTQSSRYLVKRTGEKVFLECVQDMDHENMFWYRQDPGLGLRLIYFSYDVKMKEKGDIPEGYSVSREKKERFSLILESASTNQTSMYLCASRSTGSRQYFGPGTRLTVT.

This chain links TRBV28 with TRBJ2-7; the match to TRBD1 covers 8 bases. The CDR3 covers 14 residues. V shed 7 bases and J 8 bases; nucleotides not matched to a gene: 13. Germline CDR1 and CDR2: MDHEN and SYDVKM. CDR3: CASIPGQDKEKQYF. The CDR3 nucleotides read TGTGCCAGCATTCCGGGACAGGACAAAGAAAAGCAGTACTTC. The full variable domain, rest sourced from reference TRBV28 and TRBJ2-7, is DVKVTQSSRYLVKRTGEKVFLECVQDMDHENMFWYRQDPGLGLRLIYFSYDVKMKEKGDIPEGYSVSREKKERFSLILESASTNQTSMYLCASIPGQDKEKQYFGPGTRLTVT.

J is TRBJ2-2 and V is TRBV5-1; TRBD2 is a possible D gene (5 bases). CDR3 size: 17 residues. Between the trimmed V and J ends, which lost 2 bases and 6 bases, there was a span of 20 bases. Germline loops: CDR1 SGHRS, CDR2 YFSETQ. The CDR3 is CASSFKSGRTLPGELFF. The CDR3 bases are TGCGCCAGCAGCTTTAAGAGCGGCCGTACCCTCCCCGGGGAGCTGTTTTTT.

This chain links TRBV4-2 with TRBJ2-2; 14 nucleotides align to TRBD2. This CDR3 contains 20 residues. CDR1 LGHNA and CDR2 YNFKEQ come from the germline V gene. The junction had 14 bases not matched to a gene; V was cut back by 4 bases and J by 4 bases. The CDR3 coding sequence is TGTGCCAGCAGCCGAACCACCGGGACTAGCGGGGGCTTTTTCACCGGGGAGCTGTTTTTT. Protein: CASSRTTGTSGGFFTGELFF.

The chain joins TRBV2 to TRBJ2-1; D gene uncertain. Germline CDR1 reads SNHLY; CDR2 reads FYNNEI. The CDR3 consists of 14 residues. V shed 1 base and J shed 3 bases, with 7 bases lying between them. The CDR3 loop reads CASSEVSDYNEQFF. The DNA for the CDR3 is TGTGCCAGCAGTGAAGTGTCAGACTACAATGAGCAGTTCTTC.

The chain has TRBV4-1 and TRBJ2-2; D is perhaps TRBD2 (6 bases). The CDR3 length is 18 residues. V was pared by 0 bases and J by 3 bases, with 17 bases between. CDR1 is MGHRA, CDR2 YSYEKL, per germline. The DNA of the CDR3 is TGCGCCAGCAGCCAAGATCTACTCGCGGGGAACGACACCGGGGAGCTGTTTTTT. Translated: CASSQDLLAGNDTGELFF.

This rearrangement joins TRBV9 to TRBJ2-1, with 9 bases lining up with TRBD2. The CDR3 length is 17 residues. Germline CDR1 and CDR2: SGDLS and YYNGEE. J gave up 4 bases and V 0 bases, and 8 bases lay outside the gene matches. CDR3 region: CASSVGASGAIYNEQFF. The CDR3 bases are TGTGCCAGCAGCGTAGGGGCTAGCGGGGCCATATACAATGAGCAGTTCTTC.

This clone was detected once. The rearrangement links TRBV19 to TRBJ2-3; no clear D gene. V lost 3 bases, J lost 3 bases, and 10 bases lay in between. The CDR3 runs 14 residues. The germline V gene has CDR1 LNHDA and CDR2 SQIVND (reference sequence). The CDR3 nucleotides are TGTGCCAGTAGTATCTCGACTGGAACAGATACGCAGTATTTT. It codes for CASSISTGTDTQYF.